A single sample gave rise to the 18 T cell receptor beta chains below, sequenced in a study of vaccination effects on CD4 cells after COVID-19. No antigen has been assigned to these receptors. Using immunoSEQ multiplex PCR, the repertoire was profiled, and TCRdb retains in-frame clones only, with some absent. The profile shows some 69,000 clones, less than 75% of them singletons. CD4+ T cells were isolated after less than 12 days of culture. Two doses of either BNT162b2 or mRNA-1273 were given to each participant. The specimen comprised CD4+ T cells from PBMCs cultured without peptide, sampled after COVID-19 vaccination. All receptors come from a human donor who received a COVID-19 vaccine.

The V and J genes are TRBV7-2 and TRBJ2-7; 11 positions agree with TRBD2. V gave up 5 bases and J gave up 6 bases; unmatched junction bases: 9. CDR3 length: 15 residues. From germline, CDR1 is SGHTA and CDR2 FQGNSA. CDR3 DNA sequence: TGTGCCAGCAGCAAAACTAGCGGGGGAATCTTCGAGCAGTACGTC. Its protein product is CASSKTSGGIFEQYV.

The chain recombines TRBV19 with TRBJ1-5; unclear D gene. The CDR3 has 14 residues. The V end was cut by 3 bases, the J end by 5 bases, with 11 bases between. Per germline, CDR1 LNHDA and CDR2 SQIVND (reference sequence). The CDR3, as DNA: TGTGCCAGTAGTATTATTAGTCGTGATCAGCCCCAGCATTTT. This codes for CASSIISRDQPQHF.

The chain carries TRBV12-3 or TRBV12-4 and TRBJ1-3; 7 nucleotides match TRBD1. Trimming took 5 bases from V and 8 from J; bases not matched to a gene: 6. This CDR3 spans 13 amino acids. The CDR3 reads CASSRQGGDTIYF. The DNA for the CDR3 is TGTGCCAGCAGTCGCCAGGGGGGGGACACCATATATTTT.

In its sample, this clone was seen once. The CDR3 here is CASSGTSGGISSEQYV. The DNA of the CDR3 is TGTGCCAGCAGTGGGACTAGCGGGGGTATTTCTAGCGAGCAGTACGTC. The chain uses TRBV6-4 and TRBJ2-7; 13 bases align to TRBD2. There are 16 residues in the CDR3. J gave up 6 bases and V 4 bases, and 9 bases lay outside the gene matches. Germline V lookup: CDR1 MRHNA, CDR2 SNTAGT.

Only one count was recorded for this clone. The chain links TRBV2 to TRBJ1-2; D not resolved. The germline V gene has CDR1 SNHLY and CDR2 FYNNEI. V dropped 7 bases and J dropped 1 base, with 10 bases sitting between them. The CDR3 has 13 residues. The CDR3 loop is CASTAAYNYGYTF. The CDR3 DNA sequence: TGTGCCAGCACGGCAGCGTATAACTATGGCTACACCTTC.

This clone showed up just a few times. The chain joins TRBV3-1 (or the pseudogene TRBV3-2) to TRBJ1-5, with a weak D call TRBD1 (5 bases). The V gene lost 8 bases and the J gene lost 2 bases, with 28 bases spanning the gap. CDR3 length: 19 amino acids. The germline V gene encodes CDR1 LGHDT and CDR2 YNNKEL (reference sequence). The CDR3, as DNA: TGTGCCAGCGAAGGCCCGGGACCTCTCAGGGTAGGAGGCAATCAGCCCCAGCATTTT. This codes for CASEGPGPLRVGGNQPQHF.

This clone was seen only a few times. This chain connects TRBV7-9 to TRBJ1-6; D gene ambiguous. Germline values: CDR1 SEHNR, CDR2 FQNEAQ (reference sequence). V was clipped by 4 bases and J by 5 bases, with 3 bases between them. The CDR3 runs 12 residues. The CDR3: CASSWDNSPLHF. For the CDR3, the DNA is TGTGCCAGCAGCTGGGATAATTCACCCCTCCACTTT. Variable domain in full (rest from reference TRBV7-9 and TRBJ1-6): DTGVSQNPRHKITKRGQNVTFRCDPISEHNRLYWYRQTLGQGPEFLTYFQNEAQLEKSRLLSDRFSAERPKGSFSTLEIQRTEQGDSAMYLCASSWDNSPLHFGNGTRLTVT.

The V call is TRBV6-6, the J call TRBJ2-6; 12 nucleotides line up with TRBD1. Germline V gives CDR1 MNHNY, CDR2 SVGAGI (reference sequence). This CDR3 region has 16 residues. V gave up 8 bases and J gave up 0 bases; unmatched junction bases: 2. The CDR3 DNA sequence: TGTGCCAGCGGGACAGGGGGCCTCTCTGGGGCCAACGTCCTGACTTTC. Translation gives CASGTGGLSGANVLTF.

This clone appeared a few times. The rearrangement joins TRBV10-2 to TRBJ1-5; D ambiguous. Trimming took 5 bases from V and 2 from J, leaving 25 bases between them. Germline V lookup: CDR1 WSHSY, CDR2 SAAADI. The CDR3 length is 19 residues. CDR3 amino acids: CASSRRSTAGWDGNQPQHF. In DNA, the CDR3 is TGCGCCAGCAGTCGACGATCAACTGCCGGGTGGGATGGCAATCAGCCCCAGCATTTT.

The rearrangement uses TRBV3-1 (or the pseudogene TRBV3-2) and TRBJ1-4; TRBD1 matches 9 bases. Germline V gene sequence: CDR1 LGHDT, CDR2 YNNKEL (reference sequence). The CDR3 consists of 14 residues. Trimming at V came to 6 bases and at J to 5 bases, leaving 4 bases not matched to a gene. CDR3 loop: CASRPGTGNEKLFF. The CDR3 nucleotides are TGTGCCAGCAGACCCGGGACAGGGAATGAAAAACTGTTTTTT.

The V and J genes are TRBV4-2 and TRBJ1-1, with TRBD1 as a possible D gene (6 bases). Trimming pared 0 bases from V and 1 base from J, leaving 9 bases between. Germline-derived CDR1 and CDR2 are LGHNA and YNFKEQ. There are 15 residues in the CDR3. This CDR3 is CASSQEGHSNTEAFF. CDR3 coding DNA: TGTGCCAGCAGCCAAGAGGGACATTCGAACACTGAAGCTTTCTTT.

The chain combines TRBV4-1 with TRBJ1-5; tentative D call: TRBD1 (6 bases). This CDR3 is 17 amino acids long. The germline V and J ends were trimmed by 0 bases and 0 bases, with 12 bases remaining between them. Germline V lookup: CDR1 MGHRA, CDR2 YSYEKL. CDR3 DNA: TGCGCCAGCAGCCAAGAACAGGGAATTTATAGCAATCAGCCCCAGCATTTT. It codes for CASSQEQGIYSNQPQHF.

This rearrangement joins TRBV7-2 to TRBJ1-1; 7 bases map to TRBD1. CDR3 length: 14 amino acids. The trim removed 8 bases at V and 0 bases at J, leaving 6 bases unmatched. CDR1 SGHTA and CDR2 FQGNSA come from the germline V gene. The CDR3 region has the DNA TGTGCCAGCGCCCCGGGACAGATGAACACTGAAGCTTTCTTT. Its protein is CASAPGQMNTEAFF.

This CDR3 is CASSPMAGYTDTQYF. As DNA, the CDR3 is TGTGCCAGCTCACCAATGGCAGGATACACAGATACGCAGTATTTT. The chain is built from TRBV18 and TRBJ2-3; D is uncertain. Trimming pared 2 bases from V and 2 bases from J, leaving 11 bases between. The CDR3 runs 15 residues. The germline V gene encodes CDR1 KGHSH and CDR2 LQKENI.

V and J are TRBV15 and TRBJ2-7; tentative D call: TRBD1 (5 bases). Deletions cut 0 bases from V and 2 bases from J, with 11 bases between. The CDR3 runs 15 residues. CDR1 and CDR2 from the germline V gene are LNHNV and YYDKDF (reference sequence). DNA for the CDR3: TGTGCCACCAGCAGAGATAGGGGCAATCCCTACGAGCAGTACGTC. Translation gives CATSRDRGNPYEQYV.

The rearrangement uses TRBV6-5 and TRBJ1-1; 7 nucleotides line up with TRBD1. V dropped 10 bases and J dropped 0; count of bases not matched to a gene: 8. From germline, CDR1 is MNHEY and CDR2 SVGAGI. The CDR3 length is 14 residues. CDR3 amino acids: CAISRGNLNTEAFF. CDR3 sequence (DNA): TGTGCCATCTCCAGGGGGAATTTGAACACTGAAGCTTTCTTT.

This rearrangement joins TRBV6-2 or TRBV6-3 to TRBJ1-1, with D maybe TRBD1 (5 bases). Between the trimmed V and J ends, which lost 5 bases and 3 bases, there was a span of 10 bases. The germline gives CDR1 MNHEY, CDR2 SVGEGT. The CDR3 runs 13 residues. DNA of the CDR3: TGTGCCAGCAGTGCAGGGTATGACACTGAAGCTTTCTTT. Translated: CASSAGYDTEAFF.

The chain combines TRBV9 with TRBJ2-1; D might be TRBD2 (5 bases). V lost 3 bases to trimming and J lost 6 bases, with 13 bases between them. In germline, CDR1 is SGDLS, CDR2 YYNGEE. The CDR3 covers 14 residues. In DNA form, the CDR3 reads TGTGCCAGCAGCGCCACCCCGGGGTCCAATGAGCAGTTCTTC. Its translation is CASSATPGSNEQFF. Full variable domain (rest looked up from reference TRBV9 and TRBJ2-1): DSGVTQTPKHLITATGQRVTLRCSPRSGDLSVYWYQQSLDQGLQFLIQYYNGEERAKGNILERFSAQQFPDLHSELNLSSLELGDSALYFCASSATPGSNEQFFGPGTRLTVL.